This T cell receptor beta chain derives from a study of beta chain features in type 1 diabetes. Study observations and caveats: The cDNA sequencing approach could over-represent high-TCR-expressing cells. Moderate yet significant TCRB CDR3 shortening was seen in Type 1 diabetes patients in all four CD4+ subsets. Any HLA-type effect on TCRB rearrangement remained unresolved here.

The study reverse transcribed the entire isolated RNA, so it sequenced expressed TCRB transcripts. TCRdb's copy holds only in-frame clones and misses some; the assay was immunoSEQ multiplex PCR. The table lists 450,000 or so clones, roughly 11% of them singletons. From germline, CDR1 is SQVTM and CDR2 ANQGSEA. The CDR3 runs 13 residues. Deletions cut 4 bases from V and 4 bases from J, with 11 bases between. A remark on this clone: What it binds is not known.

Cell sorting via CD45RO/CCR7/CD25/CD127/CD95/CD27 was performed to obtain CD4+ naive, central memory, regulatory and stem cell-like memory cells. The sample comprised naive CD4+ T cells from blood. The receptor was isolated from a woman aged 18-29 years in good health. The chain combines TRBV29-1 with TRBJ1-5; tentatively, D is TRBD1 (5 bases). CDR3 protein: CSVVPGFNQPQHF. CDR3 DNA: TGCAGCGTTGTACCAGGGTTTAATCAGCCCCAGCATTTT.